Included here is one T cell receptor (beta chain) sequence, with context. The target antigen is unknown. The PCR ran on 60 Vbeta and 13 Jbeta primers. This table comes from immunoSEQ multiplex PCR, and its TCRdb copy is limited to in-frame clones, with some not included. The repertoire has some 180,000 clones, about 85% of them found once; the top ten carry about 2.7%. Healthy bone marrow donors made up the donor group. The data are from a study of cytomegalovirus exposure and HLA in healthy donors. About the study: In an earlier analysis, 95 million to 140 million unique TCR beta sequences were found from some 170 million T cells. Of the donors genotyped, about 410 in all, about 80% fell in the Caucasian-associated ancestry cluster. Findings of the study overall: HLA alleles showed associations with 15,000 to 20,000 TCR beta sequences in a later analysis, at a 0.05 false discovery rate.

Germline lookup yields CDR1 LGHNA and CDR2 YSLEER. This CDR3 is built from 16 residues. Trimming cost V 3 bases and J 4 bases, with 16 bases left between them. This rearrangement joins TRBV4-3 to TRBJ1-3, with D unclear. Source material: PBMCs. The clonotype comes from a man aged 30 to 39 in good health and CMV-seropositive. This chain's CDR3 is CASSHPGWSAGNTIYF. In DNA, the CDR3 is TGCGCCAGCAGCCATCCCGGGTGGTCGGCAGGAAACACCATATATTTT.